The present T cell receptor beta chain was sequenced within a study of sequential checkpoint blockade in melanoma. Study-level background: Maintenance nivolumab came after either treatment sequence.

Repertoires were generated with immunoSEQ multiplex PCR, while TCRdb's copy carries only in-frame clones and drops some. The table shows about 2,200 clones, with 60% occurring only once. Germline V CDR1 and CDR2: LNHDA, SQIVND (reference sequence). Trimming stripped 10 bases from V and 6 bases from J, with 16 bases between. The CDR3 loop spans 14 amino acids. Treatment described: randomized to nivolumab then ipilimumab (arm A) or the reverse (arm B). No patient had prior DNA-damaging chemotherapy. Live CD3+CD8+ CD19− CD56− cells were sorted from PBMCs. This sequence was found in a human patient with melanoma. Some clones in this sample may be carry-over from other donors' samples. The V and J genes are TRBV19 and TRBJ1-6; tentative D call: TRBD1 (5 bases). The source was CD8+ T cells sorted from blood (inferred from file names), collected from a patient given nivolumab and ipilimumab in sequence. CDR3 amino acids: CATWGGEGNSPLHF. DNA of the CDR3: TGTGCCACGTGGGGGGGAGAGGGTAATTCACCCCTCCACTTT.